The 10 T cell receptor beta chains below come from one sample, sequenced in a study of blood T cell repertoires in COVID-19. The protocol was immunoSEQ multiplex PCR, while the TCRdb copy is restricted to in-frame clones and leaves out a portion. The sample has about 170,000 clones, roughly 80% seen once. Sequences were obtained from peripheral blood. These receptors were obtained from a woman of 80 years or more with acute or convalescent COVID-19.

CDR3: CASSWGVFSGANVLTF. CDR3 sequence (DNA): TGTGCCAGCAGTTGGGGGGTCTTCTCTGGGGCCAACGTCCTGACTTTC. The V call is TRBV2, the J call TRBJ2-6; perhaps TRBD2 as D (6 bases). V lost 5 bases and J 0 bases, leaving 11 bases between the germline ends. Germline CDR1 SNHLY, CDR2 FYNNEI. The CDR3 consists of 16 residues.

The chain joins TRBV27 to TRBJ1-2; TRBD1 matches at 9 bases. The junction had 8 bases not matched to a gene; V was cut back by 1 base and J by 8 bases. The CDR3 length is 15 residues. Germline V gene data show CDR1 as MNHEY and CDR2 as SMNVEV (reference sequence). The CDR3 here is CASSLWGQGIAGYTF. The CDR3 region has the DNA TGTGCCAGCAGTTTATGGGGACAGGGTATTGCCGGCTACACCTTC.

This clone was counted once. V and J are TRBV24-1 and TRBJ1-6; D may be TRBD1 (5 bases). V was clipped by 4 bases and J by 5 bases, with 8 bases between them. CDR3 length equals 14 residues. Germline V CDR1 and CDR2: KGHDR, SFDVKD. The CDR3 reads CATSDGGNNSPLHF. The CDR3 DNA sequence: TGTGCCACCAGTGACGGGGGTAATAATTCACCCCTCCACTTT.

The chain employs TRBV19 and TRBJ2-3, with D possibly TRBD2 on 5 matching bases. V dropped 6 bases and J dropped 3 bases, with 13 bases sitting between them. This CDR3 has 14 amino acids. Germline-derived CDR1 and CDR2 are LNHDA and SQIVND (reference sequence). Here the CDR3 reads CASSGGWETDTQYF. The CDR3, as DNA: TGTGCCAGTAGCGGTGGATGGGAGACAGATACGCAGTATTTT.

The gene calls are TRBV7-2 and TRBJ2-3; weak D call: TRBD2 (7 bases). The CDR3 length is 14 residues. Germline V CDR1 and CDR2: SGHTA, FQGNSA. V was cut by 1 base and J by 6 bases, with 11 bases left in between. CDR3 DNA sequence: TGTGCCAGCAGCTTAGGGGGGGGGCGGGATACGCAGTATTTT. Translation gives CASSLGGGRDTQYF.

V usage is TRBV6-5 and J usage is TRBJ1-4; no clear D. The CDR3 has 15 amino acids. Trimming removed 8 bases at V and 2 bases at J, with 15 bases between. The germline CDR1 and CDR2 sequences are MNHEY and SVGAGI. The CDR3 protein is CASSPSRGTNEKLFF. The CDR3 bases are TGTGCCAGCTCCCCCTCCCGAGGGACTAATGAAAAACTGTTTTTT.

The CDR3 DNA follows: TGTGCCAGCAGCATGGGACAGGTTCTCTCCTACAATGAGCAGTTCTTC. The encoded protein is CASSMGQVLSYNEQFF. This chain links TRBV9 with TRBJ2-1, with TRBD1 matching over 8 bases. The CDR3 is made up of 16 amino acids. V lost 4 bases, J lost 0 bases, and 6 bases stayed unmatched. Per germline, CDR1 SGDLS and CDR2 YYNGEE.

V gene TRBV27 combines with J gene TRBJ1-2, with 11 bases that match TRBD1. Per the germline V gene, CDR1 is MNHEY and CDR2 is SMNVEV (reference sequence). This CDR3 has 16 amino acids. Trimming cost V 2 bases and J 8 bases; bases outside gene matches: 10. CDR3 region: CASSLNPGQGAKGYTF. The DNA for the CDR3 is TGTGCCAGCAGTTTAAACCCCGGACAGGGGGCGAAAGGCTACACCTTC.

The J gene is TRBJ1-2, the V gene TRBV27; the D gene is possibly TRBD1 (5 bases). The germline gives CDR1 MNHEY, CDR2 SMNVEV (reference sequence). The CDR3 extends over 13 amino acids. The germline V and J ends were trimmed by 6 bases and 7 bases, with 15 bases remaining between them. CDR3 coding DNA: TGTGCCAGCAGCCCCCAGGCAGGGTTTGGCTACACCTTC. Residues: CASSPQAGFGYTF.

This sequence joins TRBV19 and TRBJ2-1; tentatively, D is TRBD1 (6 bases). Germline V gene lookup returns CDR1 LNHDA and CDR2 SQIVND (reference sequence). The V and J ends lost 8 bases and 6 bases respectively, with 17 bases between them. This CDR3 has 14 residues. CDR3 in DNA: TGTGCCAGTGCCGTGAGGGGGTCTCGCAATGAGCAGTTCTTC. Protein sequence: CASAVRGSRNEQFF. The full variable domain, completed using reference TRBV19 and TRBJ2-1, is DGGITQSPKYLFRKEGQNVTLSCEQNLNHDAMYWYRQDPGQGLRLIYYSQIVNDFQKGDIAEGYSVSREKKESFPLTVTSAQKNPTAFYLCASAVRGSRNEQFFGPGTRLTVL.